The 8 T cell receptor beta chains given below trace back to one sample, sequenced in a study of T cell responses to AZD1222 COVID-19 vaccine. TCRdb's copy holds only in-frame clones and misses some; the assay was immunoSEQ multiplex PCR. Of about 150,000 clones listed, 85% to 90% were seen once; the top ten hold approximately 7.2%. The source material was peripheral blood, sampled on day 0 of AZD1222 vaccination. These receptors came from an adult in good health.

V usage is TRBV3-1 (or the pseudogene TRBV3-2) and J usage is TRBJ1-2; no reliable D call. CDR3 length: 15 residues. From germline, CDR1 is LGHDT and CDR2 YNNKEL (reference sequence). The ends were cut back, 1 base at V and 4 bases at J, with 13 bases in the middle. The CDR3 reads CASSQGLSGFYGYTF. The CDR3 nucleotides are TGTGCCAGCAGCCAAGGTCTTAGTGGGTTCTATGGCTACACCTTC.

This sequence joins TRBV18 and TRBJ1-5; D gene unclear. V was clipped by 2 bases and J by 6 bases, with 5 bases between them. Per the germline V gene, CDR1 is KGHSH and CDR2 is LQKENI. The CDR3 extends over 12 amino acids. CDR3 in amino acids: CASSPGPQPQHF. The CDR3 DNA follows: TGTGCCAGCTCACCAGGGCCTCAGCCCCAGCATTTT. Combining the CDR3 with reference TRBV18 and TRBJ1-5 gives the whole variable domain NAGVMQNPRHLVRRRGQEARLRCSPMKGHSHVYWYRQLPEEGLKFMVYLQKENIIDESGMPKERFSAEFPKEGPSILRIQQVVRGDSAAYFCASSPGPQPQHFGDGTRLSIL.

V gene TRBV29-1 combines with J gene TRBJ1-4; TRBD1 matches at 9 bases. J gave up 5 bases and V 6 bases, and 7 bases lay outside the gene matches. The CDR3 spans 14 residues. Germline CDR1 SQVTM, CDR2 ANQGSEA. The CDR3 region has the DNA TGCAGCGTGGATATGGACAGGGGAAATGAAAAACTGTTTTTT. Its translation is CSVDMDRGNEKLFF. The full variable domain, with the rest looked up from reference TRBV29-1 and TRBJ1-4, is SAVISQKPSRDICQRGTSLTIQCQVDSQVTMMFWYRQQPGQSLTLIATANQGSEATYESGFVIDKFPISRPNLTFSTLTVSNMSPEDSSIYLCSVDMDRGNEKLFFGSGTQLSVL.

V usage is TRBV7-9 and J usage is TRBJ1-2, with 7 bases lining up with TRBD1. Germline loops: CDR1 SEHNR, CDR2 FQNEAQ (reference sequence). The CDR3 is 14 amino acids. V lost 10 bases and J lost 7; bases outside the gene matches: 15. CDR3 protein: CATDEEGALLGYTF. In DNA form, the CDR3 reads TGTGCCACCGATGAGGAGGGGGCTCTTCTTGGCTACACCTTC.

This clone has only a few counts. This chain uses TRBV4-1 with TRBJ2-7; 9 bases fit TRBD1. Germline CDR1 and CDR2: MGHRA and YSYEKL. V was pared by 3 bases and J by 6 bases, with 9 bases of the junction left unmatched. The CDR3 extends over 15 amino acids. The DNA for the CDR3 is TGCGCCAGCAGCCACGGACGGACAGGGGTGGCCGAGCAGTACTTC. It yields the protein CASSHGRTGVAEQYF.

V usage is TRBV18 and J usage is TRBJ2-7; the D is unclear. Germline CDR1 is KGHSH and CDR2 is LQKENI. V was clipped by 4 bases and J by 2 bases, with 12 bases between them. The CDR3 is 14 residues long. CDR3 DNA sequence: TGTGCCAGCTCACTGGGATCGTTACCCTACGAGCAGTACTTC. This translates into CASSLGSLPYEQYF.

The CDR3: CASTPSAGAYEQYV. CDR3 DNA: TGTGCCAGCACCCCCTCAGCGGGGGCCTACGAGCAGTACGTC. V and J are TRBV7-9 and TRBJ2-7; 8 nucleotides match TRBD2. The V and J ends lost 7 bases and 2 bases, in that order; junction bases with no gene match: 7. CDR1 is SEHNR and CDR2 is FQNEAQ in the germline V gene (reference sequence). The CDR3 has 14 amino acids.

The chain carries TRBV4-1 and TRBJ1-3; TRBD1 aligns across 7 bases. The CDR3 contains 17 residues. CDR1 MGHRA and CDR2 YSYEKL come from the germline V gene. J was trimmed by 0 bases and V by 1 base; bases with no gene match: 6. The CDR3 reads CASSQVRQGASGNTIYF. The DNA of the CDR3 is TGCGCCAGCAGCCAAGTTCGACAGGGAGCCTCTGGAAACACCATATATTTT.